This entry lists 26 T cell receptor beta chains sequenced from one sample in a study of blood T cell repertoires in COVID-19. Data came from immunoSEQ multiplex PCR; TCRdb stores just in-frame clones and leaves some out. The sample holds about 370,000 clones, approximately 93% seen once. The material sequenced was PBMCs or T cells enriched from blood (not recorded which). The source is a woman aged 40 to 50 who had been exposed to COVID-19.

This rearrangement joins TRBV2 to TRBJ2-7; tentatively, D is TRBD2 (6 bases). The CDR3 runs to 14 residues. Trimming shortened V by 8 bases and J by 0 bases, and 14 bases separated the two germline ends. Germline V gene sequence: CDR1 SNHLY, CDR2 FYNNEI. The CDR3 nucleotides read TGTGCCAGCCAGGGACTCGTCTCCTCCTACGAGCAGTACTTC. This translates into CASQGLVSSYEQYF.

The V call is TRBV6-5, the J call TRBJ1-1, with 10 bases matching TRBD1. This CDR3 region has 13 residues. J gave up 11 bases and V 10 bases, and 13 bases lay outside the gene matches. CDR1 is MNHEY and CDR2 is SVGAGI in the germline V gene. DNA for the CDR3: TGTGCCACCTTTCGGACAGGGGGGATTGCTGCTTTCTTT. Amino acids: CATFRTGGIAAFF.

This clone was detected only once. The chain combines TRBV4-1 with TRBJ2-1; tentatively, D is TRBD2 (5 bases). V was trimmed by 0 bases and J by 7 bases, leaving 16 bases between them. This CDR3 is built from 16 residues. Germline CDR1 reads MGHRA; CDR2 reads YSYEKL. DNA of the CDR3: TGCGCCAGCAGCCAAGATCCATGGGAGTACGGTAATGAGCAGTTCTTC. Translation: CASSQDPWEYGNEQFF.

J is TRBJ2-5 and V is TRBV5-1, with D possibly being TRBD2 (6 bases). CDR3 length: 14 amino acids. Germline CDR1 and CDR2: SGHRS and YFSETQ. Deletions cut 1 base from V and 3 bases from J, with 10 bases between. The CDR3 region is CASSLTGEEETQYF. In DNA form, the CDR3 reads TGCGCCAGCAGCTTGACGGGGGAGGAAGAGACCCAGTACTTC.

This rearrangement joins TRBV6-5 to TRBJ1-3; D ambiguous. Trimming shortened V by 1 base and J by 2 bases, and 9 bases separated the two germline ends. The CDR3 is 15 residues long. Germline V gives CDR1 MNHEY, CDR2 SVGAGI. CDR3 in DNA: TGTGCCAGCAGTTACTTTACAGAGCCTGGAAACACCATATATTTT. Translating it yields CASSYFTEPGNTIYF.

The chain has TRBV7-9 and TRBJ1-1, with D uncertain. Trimming removed 5 bases from V and 8 bases from J, with 15 bases in between. Germline values: CDR1 SEHNR, CDR2 FQNEAQ (reference sequence). This CDR3 spans 13 amino acids. As DNA, the CDR3 is TGTGCCAGCAGCCTCGGGTCGGCGCTGGAAGCTTTCTTT. Translating gives CASSLGSALEAFF.

The chain uses TRBV6-1 and TRBJ1-5; weak D call: TRBD1 (5 bases). The CDR3 has 14 amino acids. Germline V gene data show CDR1 as MNHNS and CDR2 as SASEGT. V was pared by 2 bases and J by 10 bases, with 15 bases between. The CDR3 here is CASSESGGGYPQHF. The CDR3 DNA reads TGTGCCAGCAGTGAAAGCGGGGGGGGGTATCCCCAGCATTTT.

This sequence joins TRBV6-5 and TRBJ1-2; D ambiguous. CDR3 length equals 13 residues. Per the germline V gene, CDR1 is MNHEY and CDR2 is SVGAGI. V lost 6 bases, J lost 10 bases, and 18 bases lay in between. The CDR3: CASSLIPREDYTF. The CDR3 DNA sequence: TGTGCCAGCAGCTTGATTCCAAGGGAGGACTACACCTTC.

This chain connects TRBV19 to TRBJ1-2; maybe TRBD1 (6 bases). CDR1 LNHDA and CDR2 SQIVND come from the germline V gene (reference sequence). The CDR3 contains 12 residues. V lost 10 bases and J 5 bases, leaving 14 bases between the germline ends. As DNA, the CDR3 is TGTGCCACCGAAGGGGGGGGGTATGGCTACACCTTC. Protein: CATEGGGYGYTF. Using reference TRBV19 and TRBJ1-2 for the parts outside the CDR3, the full variable domain is DGGITQSPKYLFRKEGQNVTLSCEQNLNHDAMYWYRQDPGQGLRLIYYSQIVNDFQKGDIAEGYSVSREKKESFPLTVTSAQKNPTAFYLCATEGGGYGYTFGSGTRLTVV.

A few counts support this clone. This chain connects TRBV27 to TRBJ2-7; possibly TRBD1 for D (5 bases). V was clipped by 10 bases and J by 0 bases, with 16 bases between them. Germline V CDR1 and CDR2: MNHEY, SMNVEV (reference sequence). This CDR3 region has 14 residues. CDR3 loop: CATARQGSSYEQYF. Written as DNA, the CDR3 is TGTGCCACCGCACGGCAGGGAAGCTCCTACGAGCAGTACTTC.

The chain couples TRBV30 to TRBJ2-5, with D unclear. V shed 3 bases and J shed 2 bases, with 7 bases lying between them. The germline V gene encodes CDR1 GTSNPN and CDR2 SVGIG (reference sequence). The CDR3 is made up of 12 amino acids. The CDR3 nucleotides read TGTGCCTGGAGCGCTAGGCAAGAGACCCAGTACTTC. Translated: CAWSARQETQYF.

This sequence joins TRBV12-3 or TRBV12-4 and TRBJ2-1; 7 nucleotides match TRBD1. V dropped 6 bases and J dropped 12; count of bases not matched to a gene: 5. The CDR3 has 11 amino acids. CDR3 amino acids: CASSLRTGQFF. In DNA form, the CDR3 reads TGTGCCAGCAGCCTCAGGACAGGGCAGTTCTTC.

The J gene is TRBJ2-3, the V gene TRBV18; 8 nucleotides agree with TRBD1. After removal of 3 bases from V and 4 bases from J, the junction contained 6 bases not matched to a gene. CDR1 is KGHSH, CDR2 LQKENI, per germline. CDR3 length: 15 amino acids. CDR3 in amino acids: CASSPGTGGADTQYF. In DNA form, the CDR3 reads TGTGCCAGCTCACCCGGGACAGGAGGGGCAGATACGCAGTATTTT.

The chain is built from TRBV6-5 and TRBJ2-5; weak D call: TRBD1 (6 bases). CDR3 length: 15 amino acids. The V end was cut by 2 bases, the J end by 5 bases, with 15 bases between. The germline V gene encodes CDR1 MNHEY and CDR2 SVGAGI. DNA of the CDR3: TGTGCCAGCAGTTACCTTAACAGGGAAGGGGAGACCCAGTACTTC. Its translation: CASSYLNREGETQYF.

V gene TRBV9 combines with J gene TRBJ1-4; 12 bases map to TRBD1. Germline V gene lookup returns CDR1 SGDLS and CDR2 YYNGEE. The length of the CDR3 is 17 residues. V trimming: 4 bases; J trimming: 6 bases; junction bases outside the gene matches: 10. CDR3 in amino acids: CASSPGTGGFRDEKLFF. The CDR3 region has the DNA TGTGCCAGCAGCCCTGGGACAGGGGGCTTCCGGGATGAAAAACTGTTTTTT.

This sequence joins TRBV19 and TRBJ1-2; D is unclear. In germline, CDR1 is LNHDA, CDR2 SQIVND (reference sequence). V was cut by 7 bases and J by 0 bases, with 21 bases left in between. The CDR3 extends over 17 amino acids. The CDR3: CASTVSSERVTNYGYTF. For the CDR3, the DNA is TGTGCCAGTACCGTATCTTCCGAGAGGGTGACTAACTATGGCTACACCTTC.

About this clone: This CDR3 is also generated by other DNA sequences in the sample. V usage is TRBV12-3 or TRBV12-4 and J usage is TRBJ2-1, with D maybe TRBD2 (5 bases). V was trimmed by 5 bases and J by 6 bases, leaving 11 bases between them. The CDR3 is made up of 13 amino acids. CDR3 residues: CASSPGLGNEQFF. CDR3 coding DNA: TGTGCCAGCAGTCCAGGACTGGGCAATGAGCAGTTCTTC.

This chain joins TRBV9 and TRBJ1-4; no reliable D call. The V end was cut by 3 bases, the J end by 10 bases, with 13 bases between. The germline gives CDR1 SGDLS, CDR2 YYNGEE. This CDR3 spans 13 amino acids. CDR3 nucleotide sequence: TGTGCCAGCAGCGCGCAGGATTCTGGAAAACTGTTTTTT. The encoded protein is CASSAQDSGKLFF.

This rearrangement joins TRBV6-5 to TRBJ1-3; D uncertain. CDR1 is MNHEY, CDR2 SVGAGI, per germline. There are 13 residues in the CDR3. V lost 7 bases to trimming and J lost 1 base, with 8 bases between them. The CDR3 here is CASTESSGNTIYF. CDR3 nucleotide sequence: TGTGCCAGCACGGAGAGTTCTGGAAACACCATATATTTT.

V usage is TRBV19 and J usage is TRBJ1-1; D is uncertain. CDR1 and CDR2 from the germline V gene are LNHDA and SQIVND (reference sequence). The CDR3 length is 12 residues. The V end lost 7 bases, the J end lost 8 bases, and 14 bases lay between the germline ends. For the CDR3, the DNA is TGTGCCAGTACTCATCGGCCGGGAGAAGCTTTCTTT. It codes for CASTHRPGEAFF.

This clone was counted a single time. The CDR3 coding sequence is TGCGCCAGCTTCAAGGGGCAGGGGAACACTGAAGCTTTCTTT. Protein product: CASFKGQGNTEAFF. The J gene is TRBJ1-1, the V gene TRBV5-1; TRBD1 might be the D (5 bases). Germline CDR1 and CDR2: SGHRS and YFSETQ. Deletions cut 7 bases from V and 1 base from J, with 14 bases between. This CDR3 is built from 14 residues.

This sequence joins TRBV12-5 and TRBJ2-7; a weak D match, TRBD2 (6 bases). CDR3 length: 13 amino acids. In germline, CDR1 is LGHNT, CDR2 FRNRAP. V lost 1 base to trimming and J lost 7 bases, with 11 bases between them. CDR3 DNA: TGTGCTAGTGGTTTGGCACCGGGAGCAGAGCAGTACTTC. Translating it yields CASGLAPGAEQYF.

The V and J genes are TRBV5-1 and TRBJ2-3, with TRBD2 identical over 7 bases. Germline V gene data show CDR1 as SGHRS and CDR2 as YFSETQ. The CDR3 runs 16 residues. After removal of 0 bases from V and 2 bases from J, the junction contained 6 bases not matched to a gene. The CDR3 loop is CASSLVVRGFTDTQYF. CDR3 in DNA: TGCGCCAGCAGCTTGGTTGTGCGGGGGTTCACAGATACGCAGTATTTT.

The chain links TRBV5-8 to TRBJ2-3, with a possible D match to TRBD1 (6 bases). CDR1 and CDR2 (germline): SGHTS, YDEGEE. The CDR3 has 14 amino acids. V lost 1 base to trimming and J lost 6 bases, with 12 bases between them. The CDR3 region is CASSLLQGIDTQYF. As DNA, the CDR3 is TGTGCCAGCAGCTTGTTACAGGGTATTGATACGCAGTATTTT.

This chain connects TRBV5-1 to TRBJ1-1; TRBD1 might be the D (5 bases). This CDR3 has 16 amino acids. CDR1 is SGHRS, CDR2 YFSETQ, per germline. Between the trimmed V and J ends, which lost 4 bases and 1 base, there was a span of 17 bases. The DNA of the CDR3 is TGCGCCAGCAGCCCCCTACTCTCCGGGGGGAACACTGAAGCTTTCTTT. This encodes CASSPLLSGGNTEAFF. The whole variable domain, filled in from reference TRBV5-1 and TRBJ1-1, reads KAGVTQTPRYLIKTRGQQVTLSCSPISGHRSVSWYQQTPGQGLQFLFEYFSETQRNKGNFPGRFSGRQFSNSRSEMNVSTLELGDSALYLCASSPLLSGGNTEAFFGQGTRLTVV.

V usage is TRBV28 and J usage is TRBJ1-2; D may be TRBD1 (5 bases). The CDR3 length is 11 residues. Germline V gene lookup returns CDR1 MDHEN and CDR2 SYDVKM. The germline V and J ends were trimmed by 0 bases and 13 bases, with 9 bases remaining between them. The CDR3 sequence: CASSLWDNTTF. CDR3 DNA: TGTGCCAGCAGTTTATGGGACAATACCACCTTC.